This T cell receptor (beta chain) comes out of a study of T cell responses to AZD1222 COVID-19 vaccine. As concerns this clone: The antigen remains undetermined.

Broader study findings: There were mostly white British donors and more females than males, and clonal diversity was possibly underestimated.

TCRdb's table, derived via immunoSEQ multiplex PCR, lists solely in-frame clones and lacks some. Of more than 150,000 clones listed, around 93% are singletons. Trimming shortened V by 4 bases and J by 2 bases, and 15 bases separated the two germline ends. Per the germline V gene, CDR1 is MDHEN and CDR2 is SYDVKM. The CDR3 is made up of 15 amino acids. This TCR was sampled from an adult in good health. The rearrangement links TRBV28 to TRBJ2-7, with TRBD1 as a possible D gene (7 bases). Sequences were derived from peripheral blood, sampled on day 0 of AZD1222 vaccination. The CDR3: CASSSAGQTTYEQYF. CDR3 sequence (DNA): TGTGCCAGCAGTTCCGCGGGACAGACCACCTACGAGCAGTACTTC.